The 4 T cell receptor beta chains below come from one sample, sequenced in a study of shared clonotypes between healthy human individuals. Using immunoSEQ multiplex PCR, the repertoire was profiled, and TCRdb retains in-frame clones only, with some absent. This sample has some 2,000,000 clones, with approximately 96% found just once. Sequenced sample: naive CD4+ T cells sorted from blood. Subset of the sample: CD45RA+ positively selected. The receptors come from a young man in good health.

This clone was seen a handful of times. This rearrangement joins TRBV19 to TRBJ1-2, with TRBD1 matching over 7 bases. The trim removed 6 bases at V and 2 bases at J, leaving 12 bases unmatched. The CDR3 consists of 16 residues. Germline-derived CDR1 and CDR2 are LNHDA and SQIVND (reference sequence). The chain's CDR3 is CASSSRVTGVNYGYTF. Written as DNA, the CDR3 is TGTGCCAGTAGCTCCAGGGTCACAGGGGTGAACTATGGCTACACCTTC.

The chain has TRBV7-2 and TRBJ2-5, with D maybe TRBD2 (5 bases). Germline CDR1 and CDR2: SGHTA and FQGNSA. V was trimmed by 0 bases and J by 5 bases, leaving 16 bases between them. This CDR3 comprises 16 residues. The DNA for the CDR3 is TGTGCCAGCAGCTTAGCGGGCAGGACCGGCGGGGAGACCCAGTACTTC. Its translation is CASSLAGRTGGETQYF. Filled out from reference TRBV7-2 and TRBJ2-5, the complete variable domain reads GAGVSQSPSNKVTEKGKDVELRCDPISGHTALYWYRQSLGQGLEFLIYFQGNSAPDKSGLPSDRFSAERTGGSVSTLTIQRTQQEDSAVYLCASSLAGRTGGETQYFGPGTRLLVL.

This clone is a singleton in its sample. The junction shows a germline mismatch at one end, possibly a read error. The identical CDR3 is also encoded by other nucleotide sequences in the sample. The gene calls are TRBV10-2 and TRBJ2-7; 8 bases fit TRBD2. CDR3 length: 16 residues. In germline, CDR1 is WSHSY, CDR2 SAAADI. CDR3 loop: CASSESAGRGSGEQYF. The CDR3 DNA is TGCGCCAGCAGTGAGTCGGCAGGGAGAGGTAGCGGGGAGCAGTATTTC.

This chain uses TRBV4-1 with TRBJ2-3; no firm D call. The CDR3 is 14 amino acids. Trimming shortened V by 0 bases and J by 2 bases, and 6 bases separated the two germline ends. The V gene's germline CDR1 is MGHRA and CDR2 YSYEKL. The CDR3 coding sequence is TGCGCCAGCAGCCAAGAGGGGTTCACAGATACGCAGTATTTT. This sequence encodes CASSQEGFTDTQYF.